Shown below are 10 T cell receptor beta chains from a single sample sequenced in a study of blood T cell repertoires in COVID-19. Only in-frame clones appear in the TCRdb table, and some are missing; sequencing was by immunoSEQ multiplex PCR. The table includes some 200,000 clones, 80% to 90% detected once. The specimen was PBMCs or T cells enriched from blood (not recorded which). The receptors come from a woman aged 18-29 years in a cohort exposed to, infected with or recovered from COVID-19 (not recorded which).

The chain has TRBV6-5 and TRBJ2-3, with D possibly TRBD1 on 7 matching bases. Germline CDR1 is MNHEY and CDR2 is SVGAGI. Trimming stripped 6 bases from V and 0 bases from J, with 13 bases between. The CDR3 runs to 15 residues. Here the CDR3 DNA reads TGTGCCAGCAGGTTGACAGGGACTAGCACAGATACGCAGTATTTT. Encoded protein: CASRLTGTSTDTQYF.

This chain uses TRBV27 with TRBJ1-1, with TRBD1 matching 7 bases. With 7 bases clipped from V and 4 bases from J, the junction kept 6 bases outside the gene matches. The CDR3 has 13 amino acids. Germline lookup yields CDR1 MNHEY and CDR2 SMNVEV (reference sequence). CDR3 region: CASNPTGVTEAFF. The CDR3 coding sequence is TGTGCCAGCAATCCAACAGGGGTCACTGAAGCTTTCTTT.

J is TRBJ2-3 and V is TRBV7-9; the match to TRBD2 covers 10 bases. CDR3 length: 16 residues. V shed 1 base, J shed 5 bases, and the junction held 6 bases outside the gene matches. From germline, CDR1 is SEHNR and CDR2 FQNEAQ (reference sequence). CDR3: CASSLELAGELDTQYF. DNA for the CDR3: TGTGCCAGCAGCTTAGAGCTAGCGGGAGAATTAGATACGCAGTATTTT.

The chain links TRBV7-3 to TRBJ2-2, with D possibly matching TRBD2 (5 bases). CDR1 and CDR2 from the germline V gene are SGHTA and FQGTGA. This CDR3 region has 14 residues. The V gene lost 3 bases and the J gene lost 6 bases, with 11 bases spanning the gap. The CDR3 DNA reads TGTGCCAGCAGCTTGAGTGGGAGTTCCGGGGAGCTGTTTTTT. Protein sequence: CASSLSGSSGELFF.

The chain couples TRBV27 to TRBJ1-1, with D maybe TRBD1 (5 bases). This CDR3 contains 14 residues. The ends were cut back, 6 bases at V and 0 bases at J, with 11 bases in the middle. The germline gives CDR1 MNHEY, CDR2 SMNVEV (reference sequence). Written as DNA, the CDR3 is TGTGCCAGCAGCCCAGGGAACATGAACACTGAAGCTTTCTTT. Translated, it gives CASSPGNMNTEAFF.

For the CDR3, the DNA is TGTGCCAGCAGCCCGACCGGGCGGGGGTTTACTGAAGCTTTCTTT. It codes for CASSPTGRGFTEAFF. This rearrangement joins TRBV5-8 to TRBJ1-1; a weak D match, TRBD1 (5 bases). The CDR3 consists of 15 residues. Germline CDR1 SGHTS, CDR2 YDEGEE. Trimming removed 4 bases from V and 5 bases from J, with 18 bases in between.

The CDR3 here is CAWRPTGGLGYGYTF. Here the CDR3 DNA reads TGTGCCTGGAGACCGACAGGGGGCCTTGGCTATGGCTACACCTTC. The chain carries TRBV30 and TRBJ1-2, with 10 bases lining up with TRBD1. CDR1 is GTSNPN, CDR2 SVGIG, per germline (reference sequence). The J segment lost 4 bases and the V segment lost 3 bases, leaving 8 bases of the junction unmatched. The CDR3 length is 15 residues.

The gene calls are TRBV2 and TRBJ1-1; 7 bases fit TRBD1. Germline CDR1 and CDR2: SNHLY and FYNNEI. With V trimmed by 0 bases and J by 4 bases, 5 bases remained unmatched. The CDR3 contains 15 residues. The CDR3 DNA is TGTGCCAGCAGTGAAGCGCTTCCAGGGGGCACTGAAGCTTTCTTT. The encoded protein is CASSEALPGGTEAFF.

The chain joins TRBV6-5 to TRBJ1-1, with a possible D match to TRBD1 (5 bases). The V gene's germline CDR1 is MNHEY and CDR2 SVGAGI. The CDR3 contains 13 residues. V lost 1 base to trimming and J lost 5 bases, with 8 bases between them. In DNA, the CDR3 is TGTGCCAGCAGTTACTTCAGGGAAACTGAAGCTTTCTTT. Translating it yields CASSYFRETEAFF.

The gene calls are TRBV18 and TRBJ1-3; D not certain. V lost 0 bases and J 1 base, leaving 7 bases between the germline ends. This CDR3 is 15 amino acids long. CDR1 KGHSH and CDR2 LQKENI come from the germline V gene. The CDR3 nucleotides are TGTGCCAGCTCACCACCATCCCGTTCTGGAAACACCATATATTTT. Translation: CASSPPSRSGNTIYF.